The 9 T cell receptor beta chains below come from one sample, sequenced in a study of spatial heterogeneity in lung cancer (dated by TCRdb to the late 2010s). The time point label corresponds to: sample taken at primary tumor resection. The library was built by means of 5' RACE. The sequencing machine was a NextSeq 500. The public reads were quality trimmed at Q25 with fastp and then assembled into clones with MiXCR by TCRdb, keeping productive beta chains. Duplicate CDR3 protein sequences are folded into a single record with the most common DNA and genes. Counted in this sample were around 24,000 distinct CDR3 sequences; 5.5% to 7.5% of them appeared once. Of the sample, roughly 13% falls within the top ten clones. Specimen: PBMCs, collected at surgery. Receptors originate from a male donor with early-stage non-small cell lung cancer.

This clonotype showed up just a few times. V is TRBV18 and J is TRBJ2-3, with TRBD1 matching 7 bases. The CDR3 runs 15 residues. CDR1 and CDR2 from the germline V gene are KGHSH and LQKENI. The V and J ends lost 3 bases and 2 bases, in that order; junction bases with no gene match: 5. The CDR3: CASSPGTVNTDTQYF. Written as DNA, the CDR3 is TGTGCCAGCTCACCGGGGACAGTGAACACAGATACGCAGTATTTT.

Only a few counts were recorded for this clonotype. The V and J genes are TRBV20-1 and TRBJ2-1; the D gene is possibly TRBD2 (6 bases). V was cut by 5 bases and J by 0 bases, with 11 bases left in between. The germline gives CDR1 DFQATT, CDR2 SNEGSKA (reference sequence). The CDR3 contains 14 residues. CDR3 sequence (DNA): TGCAGTGCTGTCGGGGGAAGCTCCTACAATGAGCAGTTCTTC. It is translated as CSAVGGSSYNEQFF.

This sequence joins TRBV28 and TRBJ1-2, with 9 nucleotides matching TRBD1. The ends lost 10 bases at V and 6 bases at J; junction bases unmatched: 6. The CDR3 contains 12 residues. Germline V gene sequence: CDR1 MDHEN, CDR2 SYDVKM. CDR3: CATADRGNGYTF. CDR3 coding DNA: TGTGCCACCGCGGACAGGGGAAATGGCTACACCTTC.

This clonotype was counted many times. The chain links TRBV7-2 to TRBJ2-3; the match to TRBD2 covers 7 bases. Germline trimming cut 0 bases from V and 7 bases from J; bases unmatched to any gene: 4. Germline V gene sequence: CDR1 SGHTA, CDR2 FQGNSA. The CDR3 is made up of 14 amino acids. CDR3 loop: CASSLALGGNTQYF. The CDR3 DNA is TGTGCCAGCAGCTTAGCGCTCGGGGGGAATACGCAGTATTTT.

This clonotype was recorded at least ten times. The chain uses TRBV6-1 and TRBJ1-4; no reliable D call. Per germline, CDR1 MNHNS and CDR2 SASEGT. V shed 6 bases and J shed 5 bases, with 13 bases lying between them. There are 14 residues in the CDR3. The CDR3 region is CASRGFWVNEKLFF. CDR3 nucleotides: TGTGCCAGCAGGGGATTTTGGGTGAATGAAAAACTGTTTTTT.

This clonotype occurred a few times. CDR3 residues: CASSRAGGSTDTQYF. The CDR3 nucleotides are TGCGCCAGCAGCCGAGCCGGGGGCAGCACAGATACGCAGTATTTT. The chain uses TRBV4-1 and TRBJ2-3; D may match TRBD1 or TRBD2 (6 bases each). Trimming took off 4 bases at V and 0 bases at J, with 11 bases between the two ends. The CDR3 has 15 residues. The germline gives CDR1 MGHRA, CDR2 YSYEKL.

The CDR3 DNA sequence: TGTGCCAGCAGCTTGGAAGGGGTGGTCCTCTACGAGCAGTACTTC. It specifies CASSLEGVVLYEQYF. The chain couples TRBV5-6 to TRBJ2-7, with D possibly matching TRBD1 (5 bases). Germline assignment: CDR1 SGHDT and CDR2 YYEEEE. Trimming removed 0 bases from V and 3 bases from J, with 13 bases in between. The CDR3 has 15 amino acids.

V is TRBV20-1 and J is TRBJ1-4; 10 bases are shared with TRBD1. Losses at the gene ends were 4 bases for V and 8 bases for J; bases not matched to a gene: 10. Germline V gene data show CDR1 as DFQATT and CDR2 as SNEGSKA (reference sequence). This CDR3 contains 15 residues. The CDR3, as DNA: TGCAGTGCTACGGGAGGGGGACAGGGGAGCGAAAAACTGTTTTTT. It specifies CSATGGGQGSEKLFF.

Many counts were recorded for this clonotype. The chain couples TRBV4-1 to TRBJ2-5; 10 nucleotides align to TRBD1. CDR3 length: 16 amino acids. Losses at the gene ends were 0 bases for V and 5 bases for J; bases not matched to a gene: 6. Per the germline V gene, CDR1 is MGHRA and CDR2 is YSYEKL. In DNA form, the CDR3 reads TGCGCCAGCAGCCAAGAGCCCCCGACAGGGGGCGAGACCCAGTACTTC. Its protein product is CASSQEPPTGGETQYF.